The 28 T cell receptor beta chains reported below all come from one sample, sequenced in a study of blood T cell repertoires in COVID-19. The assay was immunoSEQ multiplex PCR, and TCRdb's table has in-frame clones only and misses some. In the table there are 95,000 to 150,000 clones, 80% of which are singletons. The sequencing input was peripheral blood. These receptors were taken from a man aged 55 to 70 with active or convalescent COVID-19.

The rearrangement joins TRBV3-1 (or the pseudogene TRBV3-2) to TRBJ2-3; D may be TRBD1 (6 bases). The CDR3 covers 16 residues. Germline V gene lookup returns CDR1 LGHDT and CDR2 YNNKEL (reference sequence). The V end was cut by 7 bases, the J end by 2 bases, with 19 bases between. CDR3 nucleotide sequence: TGTGCCAGCACCCTCGTTGCAGGGGAAGACACAGATACGCAGTATTTT. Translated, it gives CASTLVAGEDTDTQYF.

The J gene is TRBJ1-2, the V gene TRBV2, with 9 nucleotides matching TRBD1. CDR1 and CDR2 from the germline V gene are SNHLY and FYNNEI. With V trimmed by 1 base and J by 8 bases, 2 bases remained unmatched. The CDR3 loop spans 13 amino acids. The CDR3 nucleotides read TGTGCCAGCAGTGAAGACAGGGGGCGCGGCTACACCTTC. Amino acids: CASSEDRGRGYTF.

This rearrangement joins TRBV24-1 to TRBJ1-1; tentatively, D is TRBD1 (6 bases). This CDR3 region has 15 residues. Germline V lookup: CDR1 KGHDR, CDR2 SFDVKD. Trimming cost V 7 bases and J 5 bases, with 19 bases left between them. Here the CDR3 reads CATSPNTGMRTEAFF. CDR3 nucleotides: TGTGCCACCAGCCCTAATACAGGGATGAGGACTGAAGCTTTCTTT.

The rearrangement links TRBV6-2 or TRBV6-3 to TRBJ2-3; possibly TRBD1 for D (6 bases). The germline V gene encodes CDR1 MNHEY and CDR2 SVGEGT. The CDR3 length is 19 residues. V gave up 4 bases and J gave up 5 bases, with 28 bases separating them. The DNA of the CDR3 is TGTGCCAGCAGTTTTCATTTTTCCGGCCGTTGGACAGACAAAGATACGCAGTATTTT. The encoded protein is CASSFHFSGRWTDKDTQYF.

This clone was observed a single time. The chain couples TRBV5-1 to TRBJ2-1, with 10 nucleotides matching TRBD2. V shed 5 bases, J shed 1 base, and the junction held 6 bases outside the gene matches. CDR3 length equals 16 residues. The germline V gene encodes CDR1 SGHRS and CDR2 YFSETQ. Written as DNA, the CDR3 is TGCGCCAGCAGGCCCACTAGCGGGAATTCCTACAATGAGCAGTTCTTC. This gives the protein CASRPTSGNSYNEQFF.

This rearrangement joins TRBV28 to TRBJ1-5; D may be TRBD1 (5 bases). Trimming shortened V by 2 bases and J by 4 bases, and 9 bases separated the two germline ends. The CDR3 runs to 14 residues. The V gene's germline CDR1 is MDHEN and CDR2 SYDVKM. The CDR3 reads CASSLNGANQPQHF. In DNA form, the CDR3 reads TGTGCCAGCAGTTTAAATGGGGCTAATCAGCCCCAGCATTTT. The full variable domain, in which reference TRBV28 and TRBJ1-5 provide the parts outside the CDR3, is DVKVTQSSRYLVKRTGEKVFLECVQDMDHENMFWYRQDPGLGLRLIYFSYDVKMKEKGDIPEGYSVSREKKERFSLILESASTNQTSMYLCASSLNGANQPQHFGDGTRLSIL.

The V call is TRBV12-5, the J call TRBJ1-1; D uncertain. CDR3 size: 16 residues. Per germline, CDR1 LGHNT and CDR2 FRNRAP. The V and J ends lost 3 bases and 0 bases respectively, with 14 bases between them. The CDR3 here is CASGFHPDSMNTEAFF. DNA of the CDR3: TGTGCTAGTGGTTTTCACCCCGATAGTATGAACACTGAAGCTTTCTTT.

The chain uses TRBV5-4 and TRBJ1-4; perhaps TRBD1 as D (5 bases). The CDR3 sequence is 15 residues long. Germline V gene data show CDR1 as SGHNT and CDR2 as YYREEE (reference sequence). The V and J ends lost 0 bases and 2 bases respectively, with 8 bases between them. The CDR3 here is CASSLEPGTNEKLFF. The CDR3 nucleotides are TGTGCCAGCAGCTTGGAGCCAGGGACTAATGAAAAACTGTTTTTT.

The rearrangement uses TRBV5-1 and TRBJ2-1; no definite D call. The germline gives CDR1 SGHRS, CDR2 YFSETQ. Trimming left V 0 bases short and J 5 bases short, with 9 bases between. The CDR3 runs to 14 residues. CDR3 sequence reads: CASSLVPANNEQFF. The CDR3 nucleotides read TGCGCCAGCAGCTTGGTGCCAGCGAACAATGAGCAGTTCTTC.

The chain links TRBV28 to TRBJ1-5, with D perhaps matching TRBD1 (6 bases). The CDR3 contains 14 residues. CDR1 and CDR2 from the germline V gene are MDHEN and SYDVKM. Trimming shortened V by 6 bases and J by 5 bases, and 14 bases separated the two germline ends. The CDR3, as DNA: TGTGCCAGCAGGGGAGGGGGAGTTTATCAGCCCCAGCATTTT. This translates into CASRGGGVYQPQHF.

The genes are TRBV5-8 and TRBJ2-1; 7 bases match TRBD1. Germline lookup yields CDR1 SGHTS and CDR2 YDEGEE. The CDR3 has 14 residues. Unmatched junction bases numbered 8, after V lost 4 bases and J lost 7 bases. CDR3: CASSPPGQRNEQFF. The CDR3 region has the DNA TGTGCCAGCAGCCCTCCGGGACAGCGGAATGAGCAGTTCTTC.

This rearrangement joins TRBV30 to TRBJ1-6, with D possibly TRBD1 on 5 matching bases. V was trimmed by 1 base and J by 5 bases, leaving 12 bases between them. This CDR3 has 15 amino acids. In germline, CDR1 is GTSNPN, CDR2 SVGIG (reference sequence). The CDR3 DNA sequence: TGTGCCTGGAGTGCCCACAGGAACGATAATTCACCCCTCCACTTT. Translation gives CAWSAHRNDNSPLHF.

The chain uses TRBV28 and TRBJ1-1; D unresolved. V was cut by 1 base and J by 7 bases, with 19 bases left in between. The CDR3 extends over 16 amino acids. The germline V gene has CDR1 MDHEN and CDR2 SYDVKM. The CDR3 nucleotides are TGTGCCAGCAGTTTATCCCGACCCGTGGAGTACTATGAAGCTTTCTTT. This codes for CASSLSRPVEYYEAFF. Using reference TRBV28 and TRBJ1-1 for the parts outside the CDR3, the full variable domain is DVKVTQSSRYLVKRTGEKVFLECVQDMDHENMFWYRQDPGLGLRLIYFSYDVKMKEKGDIPEGYSVSREKKERFSLILESASTNQTSMYLCASSLSRPVEYYEAFFGQGTRLTVV.

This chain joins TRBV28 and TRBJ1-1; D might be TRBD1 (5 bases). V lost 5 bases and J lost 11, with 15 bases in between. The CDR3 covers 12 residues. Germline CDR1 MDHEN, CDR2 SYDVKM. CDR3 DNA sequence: TGTGCCAGCAGTCCAAGGGGTCGCTCGGCTTTCTTT. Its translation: CASSPRGRSAFF. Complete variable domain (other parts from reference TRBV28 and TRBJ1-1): DVKVTQSSRYLVKRTGEKVFLECVQDMDHENMFWYRQDPGLGLRLIYFSYDVKMKEKGDIPEGYSVSREKKERFSLILESASTNQTSMYLCASSPRGRSAFFGQGTRLTVV.

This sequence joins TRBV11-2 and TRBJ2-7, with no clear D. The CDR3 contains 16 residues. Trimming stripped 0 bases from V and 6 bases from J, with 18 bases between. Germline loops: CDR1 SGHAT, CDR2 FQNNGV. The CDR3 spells CASSLDSRPWASEQYF. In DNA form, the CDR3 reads TGTGCCAGCAGCTTAGATTCTCGCCCCTGGGCATCCGAGCAGTACTTC.

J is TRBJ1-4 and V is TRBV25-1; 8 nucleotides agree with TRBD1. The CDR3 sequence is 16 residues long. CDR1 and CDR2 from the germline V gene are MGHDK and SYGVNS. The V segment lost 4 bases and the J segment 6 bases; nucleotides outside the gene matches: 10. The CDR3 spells CASSANRGFGDEKLFF. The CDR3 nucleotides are TGTGCCAGCAGTGCAAACAGGGGGTTCGGGGATGAAAAACTGTTTTTT.

For the CDR3, the DNA is TGTGCCAGCAGCCCGCGGAGGAGCTCCTACGAGCAGTACTTC. It codes for CASSPRRSSYEQYF. The chain carries TRBV28 and TRBJ2-7, with D possibly matching TRBD2 (5 bases). Per germline, CDR1 MDHEN and CDR2 SYDVKM. With 6 bases removed from V and 0 bases from J, the gap between germline ends came to 12 bases. The CDR3 sequence is 14 residues long.

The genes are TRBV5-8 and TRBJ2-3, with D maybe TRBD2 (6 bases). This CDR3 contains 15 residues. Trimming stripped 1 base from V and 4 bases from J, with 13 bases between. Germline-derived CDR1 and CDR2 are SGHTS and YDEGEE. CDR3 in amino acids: CASSLMGGTADTQYF. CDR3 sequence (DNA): TGTGCCAGCAGCTTGATGGGCGGGACGGCAGATACGCAGTATTTT.

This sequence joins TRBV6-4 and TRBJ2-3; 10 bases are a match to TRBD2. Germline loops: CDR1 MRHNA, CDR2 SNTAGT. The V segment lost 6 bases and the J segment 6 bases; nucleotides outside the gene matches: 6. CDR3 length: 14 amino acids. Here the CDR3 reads CASSLAGAGDTQYF. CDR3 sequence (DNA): TGTGCCAGCAGCCTAGCGGGAGCGGGGGATACGCAGTATTTT.

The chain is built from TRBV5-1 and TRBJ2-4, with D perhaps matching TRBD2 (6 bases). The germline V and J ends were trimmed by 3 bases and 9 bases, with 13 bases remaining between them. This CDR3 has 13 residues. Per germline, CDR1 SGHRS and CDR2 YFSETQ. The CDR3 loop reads CASSSPGDRIQYF. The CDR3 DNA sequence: TGCGCCAGCAGCTCCCCGGGGGATCGCATTCAGTACTTC.

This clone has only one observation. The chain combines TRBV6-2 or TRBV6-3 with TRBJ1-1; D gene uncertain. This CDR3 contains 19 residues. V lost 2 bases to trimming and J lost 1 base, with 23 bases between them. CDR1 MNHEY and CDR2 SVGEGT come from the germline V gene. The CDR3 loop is CASSYTPMRHLPSNTEAFF. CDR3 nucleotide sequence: TGTGCCAGCAGTTACACCCCCATGCGGCATCTACCATCGAACACTGAAGCTTTCTTT.

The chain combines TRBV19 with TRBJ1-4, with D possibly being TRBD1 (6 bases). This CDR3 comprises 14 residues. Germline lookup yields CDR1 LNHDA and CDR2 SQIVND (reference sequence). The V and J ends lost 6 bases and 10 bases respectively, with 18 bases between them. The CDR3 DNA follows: TGTGCCAGTAGCAAACAGGGTACAAGTGGAAAACTGTTTTTT. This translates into CASSKQGTSGKLFF.

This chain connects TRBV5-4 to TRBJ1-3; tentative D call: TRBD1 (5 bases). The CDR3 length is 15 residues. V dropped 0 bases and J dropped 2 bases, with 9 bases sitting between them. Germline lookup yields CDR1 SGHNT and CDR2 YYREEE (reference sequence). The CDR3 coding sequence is TGTGCCAGCAGCTTGGGGGGGGAGACTGGAAACACCATATATTTT. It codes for CASSLGGETGNTIYF.

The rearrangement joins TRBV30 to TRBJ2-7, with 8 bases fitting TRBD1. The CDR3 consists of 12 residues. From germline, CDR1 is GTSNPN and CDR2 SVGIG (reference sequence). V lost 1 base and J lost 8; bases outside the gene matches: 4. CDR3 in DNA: TGTGCCTGGAGTGGAGGACAGGGCAAGCAGTACTTC. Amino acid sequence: CAWSGGQGKQYF.

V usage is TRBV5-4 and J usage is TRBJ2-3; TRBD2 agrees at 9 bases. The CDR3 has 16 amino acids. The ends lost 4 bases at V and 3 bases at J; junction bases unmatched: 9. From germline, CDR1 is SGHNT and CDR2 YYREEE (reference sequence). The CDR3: CASSQGLAEGTDTQYF. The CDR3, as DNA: TGTGCCAGCAGCCAGGGACTAGCAGAGGGAACAGATACGCAGTATTTT. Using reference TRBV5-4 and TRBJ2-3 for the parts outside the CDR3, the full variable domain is ETGVTQSPTHLIKTRGQQVTLRCSSQSGHNTVSWYQQALGQGPQFIFQYYREEENGRGNFPPRFSGLQFPNYSSELNVNALELDDSALYLCASSQGLAEGTDTQYFGPGTRLTVL.

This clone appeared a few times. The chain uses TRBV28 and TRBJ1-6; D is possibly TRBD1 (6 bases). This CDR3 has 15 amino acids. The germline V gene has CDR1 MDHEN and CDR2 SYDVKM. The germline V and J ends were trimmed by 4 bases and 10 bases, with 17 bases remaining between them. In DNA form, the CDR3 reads TGTGCCAGCAGTTCTCGGGGGGCAGACGTCTCACCCCTCCACTTT. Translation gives CASSSRGADVSPLHF.

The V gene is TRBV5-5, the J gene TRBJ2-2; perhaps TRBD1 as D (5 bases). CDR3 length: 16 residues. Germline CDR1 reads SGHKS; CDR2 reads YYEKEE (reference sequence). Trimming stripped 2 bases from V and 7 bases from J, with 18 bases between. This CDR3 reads CASSFQRAGFNGELFF. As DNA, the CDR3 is TGTGCCAGCAGCTTTCAACGGGCAGGGTTCAACGGGGAGCTGTTTTTT.

The CDR3 reads CASRLSADRINYGYTF. In nucleotides, the CDR3 is TGTGCCAGCAGACTCAGCGCAGACAGAATCAACTATGGCTACACCTTC. The chain uses TRBV2 and TRBJ1-2; D possibly corresponds to TRBD1 (5 bases). Trimming pared 6 bases from V and 2 bases from J, leaving 19 bases between. Germline V gene data show CDR1 as SNHLY and CDR2 as FYNNEI. The CDR3 totals 16 residues.